This TCR beta chain was captured by sequencing in a study of shared clonotypes between healthy human individuals (dated by TCRdb to about 2020). Concerning the study at large: A few men and a couple of women, aged 18 to 49 years, made up the cohort. Per donor, leukapheresis produced somewhere between about 0.85 and 10 billion PBMCs. The study deeply sequenced blood TCR repertoires of five healthy adults to estimate repertoire size and the extent of clonotype sharing between individuals. To increase sequencing depth and limit assay-specific biases, different laboratories used diverse techniques to prepare libraries and sequence TCR repertoires. For each donor, CD4 naive and CD4 memory were each given three plates, CD8 naive was given two plates, and CD8 memory was given one plate. General conclusions and limits of the study: Based on pairwise subsampling, the degree of clonotype sharing among donors was expected to be affected by sequencing depth. Approximately 5% of naive CD4, 3.5% of naive CD8, around 2.3% of memory CD4, and approximately 0.4% of memory CD8 clonotypes were shared across a few donors. Larger estimated clonotype richness was generally found for naive subsets than for memory subsets. Clonotypes shared by all four sorted-subset donors showed higher generation probabilities than non-shared clonotypes. Sampling was limited to blood, and TCR repertoires in tissue likely differ from TCR repertoires in blood. Incomplete sequencing was indicated by rarefaction of sorted-subset datasets, despite the large sequencing depth. Because the study included a small number of donors, the genetic and exposure-history diversity represented was limited.

About this clone itself: Its target antigen remains unknown. No much larger clone is present one base from it, and per-base qualities are unavailable.

CD8 naive samples were obtained by positive selection for CCR7 among CD45RO-negative cells, yielding a CD45RA+CCR7+ population from which TemRA cells were excluded. Healthy HIV-negative adults with no recently reported acute infections or vaccinations were included as donors. Every donor was a Caucasian adult living in Nashville, Tennessee, USA. Blood was obtained by leukapheresis, after which PBMCs were separated by Ficoll-Histopaque density gradient centrifugation and cryopreserved in liquid nitrogen vapor phase. Analytical flow cytometry was used to check the purity and quantity of each magnetically sorted T cell population. From each sorted fraction, genomic DNA was isolated and quantified by UV absorbance on a Nanodrop 2000c. TCR CDR3 regions were amplified from genomic DNA by multiplex PCR using the deep immunoSEQ assay. Extracted genomic DNA from each cell subset was spread evenly across all wells of several immunoSEQ 96-well plates, with each plate serving as a replicate. For sorted subsets, roughly 200 ng of genomic DNA, equivalent to around 30,000 T cell genomes, went into each replicate PCR. Purified libraries were measured with a Qubit 3.0 fluorometer, size-checked on a Bioanalyzer 2100, and measured again with the KAPA Library Quantification kit. A separate single-read 150-cycle Illumina NextSeq 550 flow cell was used to sequence each immunoSEQ 96-well plate. The authors' analysis ran thus. Because the immunoSEQ output held only junctional sequences and lacked quality scores, the filtering could not match the filtering applied to full-length reads. To assign V/J genes and CDR3, sequences were annotated against IMGT germline references using PyIR, a Python wrapper for IgBLAST v1.9. Reads were removed for weak V/J assignments (E-value above 1e-6), missing CDR3, stop codons, out-of-frame junctions, or ambiguous translated residues. A V3J clonotype was defined by an identical inferred V gene, J gene, and CDR3 amino acid sequence. The percentage overlap between two repertoires was calculated by dividing the number of shared unique clonotypes by the size of the smaller repertoire. Richness of each repertoire was evaluated using RTK rarefaction, the Chao1 estimator, and Recon v2.1 estimates of unobserved clonotypes. OLGA was used to compute generation probabilities for all TCRbeta clonotypes that the gDNA method yielded from several donors. The table was pulled from immuneACCESS by TCRdb, which kept in-frame rearrangements only. Such tables lose some clones; where checked, under half of the loss comes from unresolved V genes, and the rest has no known cause. V and J calls and clone size are those listed in that table; D and trimming were worked out from the DNA. The sample contains some 600,000 clones, around 96% of them found a single time. Less than 0.12% of the sample is in the top ten clones.

Sequencing was performed on naive CD8+ T cells sorted from blood. The cell subset or site label, as the study defines it: CD45RA+CCR7+. The sequence came from a woman in her 30s in good health.

The DNA reads as follows: TGTGCCAGCAGGAAGGGTGGAGAGGGCACTGAAGCTTTCTTT. Its protein reads: CASRKGGEGTEAFF. The chain was built from TRBV2 and TRBJ1-1, with no reliable assignment of the D segment. CDR1 SNHLY and CDR2 FYNNEI were looked up in the germline V gene. Reading from cysteine to phenylalanine, the CDR3 counts 14 amino acids. The retained sequence is limited to the CDR3, 42 bases, with the frame set at the first base. A distance of 15 bases separates the germline ends of V and J, which lose 6 bases and 4 bases respectively.